Below are 28 T cell receptor beta chains sequenced from a single sample in a study of blood T cells in healthy people across ages. A J-beta primer mix and a sample-barcoded 5' primer were used in a second PCR of roughly 6 to 11 cycles. TCRdb re-analysed the 5' RACE reads in MiXCR, keeping a single row per CDR3 protein. The data show some 1,000,000 distinct CDR3 sequences, approximately 25% seen once. The sample also formed part of further work on T cells of mothers and their children.

Sample: blood. The receptors were gathered from a girl aged 2 to 9 in good health.

This clonotype was seen a few times. Mismatch with germline at one junction end may stem from a read error. The chain carries TRBV14 and TRBJ2-5; 7 bases map to TRBD1. This CDR3 has 14 residues. CDR1 is SGHDN and CDR2 is FVKESK in the germline V gene. CDR3 DNA sequence: TGTGCCGGCAGCCAGACAGGGTCTGGAGAGACCCAGTACTTC. This sequence encodes CAGSQTGSGETQYF.

This clonotype has more than one count but fewer than ten. This chain connects TRBV4-1 to TRBJ2-7; D gene unclear. CDR3 length equals 13 residues. V was trimmed by 1 base and J by 5 bases, leaving 9 bases between them. CDR1 is MGHRA, CDR2 YSYEKL, per germline. The CDR3 DNA follows: TGCGCCAGCAGCCAAGTCACCGGAAACGAGCAGTACTTC. Protein: CASSQVTGNEQYF.

The chain recombines TRBV18 with TRBJ1-1, with no clear D. Between the trimmed V and J ends, which lost 3 bases and 3 bases, there was a span of 17 bases. The germline CDR1 and CDR2 sequences are KGHSH and LQKENI. CDR3 length: 16 amino acids. The CDR3 region has the DNA TGTGCCAGCTCACCGCATTTAATGGAGGAGGACACTGAAGCTTTCTTT. This translates into CASSPHLMEEDTEAFF.

In its sample, this clonotype was seen a few times. This chain links TRBV28 with TRBJ2-6; D unresolved. The germline V gene encodes CDR1 MDHEN and CDR2 SYDVKM. The CDR3 covers 18 residues. Trimming left V 6 bases short and J 4 bases short, with 22 bases between. The CDR3 protein is CASSRALNSESGANVLTF. The CDR3 DNA reads as TGTGCCAGCAGCCGAGCCTTGAATTCGGAATCGGGGGCCAACGTCCTGACTTTC.

This chain joins TRBV6-2 or TRBV6-3 and TRBJ2-5; no clear D. Trimming took 5 bases from V and 4 from J, leaving 8 bases between them. The CDR3 extends over 12 amino acids. Per the germline V gene, CDR1 is MNHEY and CDR2 is SVGEGT. As DNA, the CDR3 is TGTGCCAGCAGTGTTTTAGGAGAGACCCAGTACTTC. This codes for CASSVLGETQYF.

This clonotype was counted once. V is TRBV4-1 and J is TRBJ2-1, with D tentatively TRBD2 (6 bases). CDR1 and CDR2 from the germline V gene are MGHRA and YSYEKL. Trimming shortened V by 1 base and J by 6 bases, and 19 bases separated the two germline ends. This CDR3 region has 17 residues. The CDR3 nucleotides read TGCGCCAGCAGCCAAGGAAAGGGACTCAAGCTGGTCAATGAGCAGTTCTTC. Translated: CASSQGKGLKLVNEQFF.

This clonotype was counted a few times. V and J are TRBV28 and TRBJ2-7, with 9 nucleotides matching TRBD2. V shed 8 bases and J 6 bases; nucleotides not matched to a gene: 17. The germline gives CDR1 MDHEN, CDR2 SYDVKM. This CDR3 has 16 residues. The chain's CDR3 is CASSLVRIAGVSEQYF. CDR3 nucleotide sequence: TGTGCCAGCTCCCTTGTCCGGATAGCGGGAGTAAGCGAGCAGTACTTC.

This clonotype was counted a single time. The gene calls are TRBV12-3 or TRBV12-4 and TRBJ2-3; TRBD2 aligns across 7 bases. The junction had 7 bases not matched to a gene; V was cut back by 4 bases and J by 9 bases. The CDR3 loop spans 13 amino acids. CDR3: CASSSDGAGTQYF. The CDR3 DNA reads TGTGCCAGCAGTTCGGACGGAGCGGGGACGCAGTATTTT.

The table lists this clonotype with a few counts. The gene calls are TRBV19 and TRBJ1-1, with D perhaps matching TRBD1 (5 bases). The CDR3 totals 14 residues. Trimming removed 3 bases at V and 5 bases at J, with 13 bases between. Germline CDR1 and CDR2: LNHDA and SQIVND (reference sequence). CDR3 amino acids: CASSMVSGYTEAFF. Written as DNA, the CDR3 is TGTGCCAGTAGTATGGTATCAGGGTATACTGAAGCTTTCTTT.

The sample holds a few counts of this clonotype. V gene TRBV29-1 combines with J gene TRBJ2-5; D is perhaps TRBD1 (6 bases). The J call may be wrong; the DNA end is better matched by TRBJ2-1. The germline gives CDR1 SQVTM, CDR2 ANQGSEA. The CDR3 consists of 13 residues. CDR3 DNA: TGCAGCGTTCGAACAGGGAAGGGGGATGAGCAGTTCTTC. Its translation is CSVRTGKGDEQFF.

V and J are TRBV4-3 and TRBJ1-2, with 7 bases that match TRBD1. Looked up from germline, CDR1 is LGHNA and CDR2 is YSLEER. This CDR3 spans 16 amino acids. With V trimmed by 0 bases and J by 5 bases, 9 bases remained unmatched. The DNA for the CDR3 is TGCGCCAGCAGCCAAGATACAGGGGAAGGCGGTTATGGCTACACCTTC. It encodes CASSQDTGEGGYGYTF.

Only one count was recorded for this clonotype. V gene TRBV7-3 combines with J gene TRBJ2-3; 10 bases map to TRBD1. V dropped 4 bases and J dropped 5; count of bases not matched to a gene: 9. In germline, CDR1 is SGHTA, CDR2 FQGTGA. The CDR3 is 16 residues long. The CDR3 sequence: CASSSDRGQGRDTQYF. CDR3 bases: TGTGCCAGCAGCTCAGACAGGGGGCAAGGTAGAGATACGCAGTATTTT.

The CDR3 bases are TGCGCCAGCAGCCCGATGTTAGCGGGGGGGGGAGAGACCCAGTACTTC. This codes for CASSPMLAGGGETQYF. The rearrangement links TRBV4-3 to TRBJ2-5; 11 nucleotides match TRBD2. The germline V gene encodes CDR1 LGHNA and CDR2 YSLEER. Trimming at V came to 4 bases and at J to 4 bases, leaving 8 bases not matched to a gene. The CDR3 loop spans 16 amino acids.

The rearrangement uses TRBV20-1 and TRBJ1-5, with D possibly TRBD1 on 5 matching bases. CDR1 is DFQATT, CDR2 SNEGSKA, per germline (reference sequence). Trimming left V 6 bases short and J 0 bases short, with 18 bases between. The CDR3 runs 16 residues. CDR3 amino acids: CSAGTGDRYSNQPQHF. CDR3 bases: TGCAGTGCCGGGACCGGGGATAGATATAGCAATCAGCCCCAGCATTTT.

The rearrangement uses TRBV24-1 and TRBJ2-1; D is unclear. The CDR3 loop spans 13 amino acids. The V and J ends lost 5 bases and 9 bases respectively, with 13 bases between them. Germline CDR1 KGHDR, CDR2 SFDVKD. The CDR3 bases are TGTGCCACCAGTGCGGCTAGTTGGGGTGAGCAGTTCTTC. Amino acid sequence: CATSAASWGEQFF.

Worth noting for this clonotype: Possible read error: a much larger clone is one base away. This chain uses TRBV12-3 or TRBV12-4 with TRBJ2-3; D remains ambiguous. The CDR3 extends over 14 amino acids. CDR3 DNA: TGTGCCAGCAGTTTAGGCTTGAGCACAGATGCGCAGTATTTT. Protein: CASSLGLSTDAQYF.

In this sample, this clonotype turned up a few times. The chain is built from TRBV20-1 and TRBJ2-5; TRBD2 matches 9 bases. The J call is uncertain, as TRBJ2-7 better fits the DNA end. Germline values: CDR1 DFQATT, CDR2 SNEGSKA (reference sequence). The CDR3 length is 16 residues. CDR3 in amino acids: CSAPPWTSSGGNEQYF. The CDR3 DNA follows: TGCAGTGCTCCACCCTGGACTAGCAGCGGGGGGAACGAGCAGTACTTC.

This chain links TRBV11-2 with TRBJ1-2; 8 nucleotides agree with TRBD1. The length of the CDR3 is 16 residues. J lost 0 bases, V lost 5 bases, and 8 bases had no gene match. Germline V gives CDR1 SGHAT, CDR2 FQNNGV. CDR3 sequence reads: CASSPGQAITNYGYTF. The CDR3 DNA reads as TGTGCCAGCAGCCCGGGACAGGCGATAACTAACTATGGCTACACCTTC.

This clonotype occurred a few times. The chain couples TRBV7-2 to TRBJ2-5; D perhaps matches TRBD1 (5 bases). This CDR3 comprises 15 residues. Germline V gives CDR1 SGHTA, CDR2 FQGNSA. V was pared by 4 bases and J by 2 bases, with 14 bases between. CDR3 amino acids: CASSSAGKRQETQYF. The DNA for the CDR3 is TGTGCCAGCAGCTCAGCAGGGAAACGGCAAGAGACCCAGTACTTC.

This sequence joins TRBV29-1 and TRBJ2-1; D is perhaps TRBD2 (5 bases). Trimming pared 5 bases from V and 5 bases from J, leaving 19 bases between. The germline gives CDR1 SQVTM, CDR2 ANQGSEA. This CDR3 has 15 amino acids. The CDR3 DNA sequence: TGCAGCGTTTGTCCTCCTAGCCATAGAGACAATGAGCAGTTCTTC. It is translated as CSVCPPSHRDNEQFF.

There are a few counts of this clonotype. This sequence joins TRBV21-1 and TRBJ2-7; the table names TRBD1, a call not compared with the DNA. TRBV21-1 constitutes a pseudogene. The length of the CDR3 is 15 residues. The CDR3 loop reads CASSERGLMSYEQYF. In DNA, the CDR3 is TGTGCCAGCAGCGAAAGGGGGCTAATGTCCTACGAGCAGTACTTC.

This clonotype turned up a few times. The chain couples TRBV7-6 to TRBJ2-5, with 9 nucleotides matching TRBD2. Germline-derived CDR1 and CDR2 are SGHVS and FNYEAQ. Unmatched junction bases numbered 3, after V lost 4 bases and J lost 0 bases. This CDR3 spans 15 amino acids. CDR3 residues: CASSWSGGYQETQYF. The DNA of the CDR3 is TGTGCCAGCAGCTGGAGCGGGGGGTACCAAGAGACCCAGTACTTC.

This clonotype has a count of ten or more. The chain uses TRBV4-1 and TRBJ1-3; possible D gene TRBD1, 5 bases. Trimming cost V 0 bases and J 2 bases, with 11 bases left between them. Per the germline V gene, CDR1 is MGHRA and CDR2 is YSYEKL. This CDR3 is built from 16 residues. This CDR3 is CASSQEPRDAGNTIYF. The CDR3, as DNA: TGCGCCAGCAGCCAAGAACCAAGGGACGCTGGAAACACCATATATTTT.

J is TRBJ2-7 and V is TRBV7-2; 11 bases line up with TRBD2. The CDR3 totals 16 residues. CDR1 is SGHTA, CDR2 FQGNSA, per germline. J gave up 3 bases and V 1 base, and 5 bases lay outside the gene matches. CDR3 in amino acids: CASSLVAGGSSYEQYF. CDR3 bases: TGTGCCAGCAGCTTAGTAGCGGGGGGGAGTAGCTACGAGCAGTACTTC.

The chain is built from TRBV2 and TRBJ2-4; 12 bases match TRBD2. The CDR3 has 18 amino acids. Germline assignment: CDR1 SNHLY and CDR2 FYNNEI. The trim removed 4 bases at V and 0 bases at J, leaving 7 bases unmatched. The CDR3 region has the DNA TGTGCCAGCAGTGCCGATCTAGCGGGAGGGAAAGCCAAAAACATTCAGTACTTC. Its translation is CASSADLAGGKAKNIQYF.

This sequence joins TRBV29-1 and TRBJ1-3; no reliable D call. The CDR3 is made up of 12 amino acids. V was trimmed by 5 bases and J by 0 bases, leaving 5 bases between them. Germline CDR1 SQVTM, CDR2 ANQGSEA. The CDR3 DNA sequence: TGCAGCGTTCGTAGCTCTGGAAACACCATATATTTT. This encodes CSVRSSGNTIYF.

V usage is TRBV6-5 and J usage is TRBJ1-5, with D unresolved. The CDR3 is 13 amino acids. The germline gives CDR1 MNHEY, CDR2 SVGAGI. V lost 4 bases and J 7 bases, leaving 11 bases between the germline ends. The DNA of the CDR3 is TGTGCCAGCAGTTCCTACCGGGGACAGCCCCAGCATTTT. Its protein is CASSSYRGQPQHF.

A few counts support this clonotype. The chain joins TRBV15 to TRBJ1-1, with D perhaps matching TRBD1 (5 bases). The germline V gene has CDR1 LNHNV and CDR2 YYDKDF (reference sequence). Trimming cost V 8 bases and J 0 bases, with 7 bases left between them. This CDR3 has 12 residues. The CDR3 DNA sequence: TGTGCCACCGGAGGGGTGAACACTGAAGCTTTCTTT. Translated: CATGGVNTEAFF.